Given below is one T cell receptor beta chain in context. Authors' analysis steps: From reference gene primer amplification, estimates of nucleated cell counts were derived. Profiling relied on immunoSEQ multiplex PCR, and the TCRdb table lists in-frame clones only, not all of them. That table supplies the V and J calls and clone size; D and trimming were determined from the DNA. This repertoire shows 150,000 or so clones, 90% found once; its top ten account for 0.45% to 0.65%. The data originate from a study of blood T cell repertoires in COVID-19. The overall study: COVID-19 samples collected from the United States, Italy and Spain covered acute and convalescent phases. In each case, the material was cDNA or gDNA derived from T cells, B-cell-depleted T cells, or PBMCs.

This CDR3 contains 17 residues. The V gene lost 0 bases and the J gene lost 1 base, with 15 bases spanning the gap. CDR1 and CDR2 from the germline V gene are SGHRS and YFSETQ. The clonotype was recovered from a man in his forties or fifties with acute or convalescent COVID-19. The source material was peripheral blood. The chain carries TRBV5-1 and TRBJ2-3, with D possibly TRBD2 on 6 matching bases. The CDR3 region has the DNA TGCGCCAGCAGCTTGGCCGTCCAGCCGGGGGGCACAGATACGCAGTATTTT. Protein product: CASSLAVQPGGTDTQYF.